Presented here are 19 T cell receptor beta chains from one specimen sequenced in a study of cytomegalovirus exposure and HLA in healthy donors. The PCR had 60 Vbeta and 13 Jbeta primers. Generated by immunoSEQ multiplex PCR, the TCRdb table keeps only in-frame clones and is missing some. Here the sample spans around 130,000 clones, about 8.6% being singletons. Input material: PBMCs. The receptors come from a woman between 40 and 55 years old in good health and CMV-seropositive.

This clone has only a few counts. The CDR3 bases are TGTGCCAGCGGACAGGACGTGAACACCGGGGAGCTGTTTTTT. This encodes CASGQDVNTGELFF. The chain links TRBV7-9 to TRBJ2-2; TRBD1 agrees at 7 bases. This CDR3 has 14 amino acids. After removal of 8 bases from V and 1 base from J, the junction contained 4 bases not matched to a gene. Germline loops: CDR1 SEHNR, CDR2 FQNEAQ (reference sequence).

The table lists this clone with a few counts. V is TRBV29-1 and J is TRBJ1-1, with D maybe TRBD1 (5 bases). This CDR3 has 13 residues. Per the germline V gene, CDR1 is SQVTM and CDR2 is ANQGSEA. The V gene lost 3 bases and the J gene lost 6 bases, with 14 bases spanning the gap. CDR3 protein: CSVEGLVGAEAFF. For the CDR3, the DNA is TGCAGCGTTGAGGGGCTCGTAGGAGCTGAAGCTTTCTTT.

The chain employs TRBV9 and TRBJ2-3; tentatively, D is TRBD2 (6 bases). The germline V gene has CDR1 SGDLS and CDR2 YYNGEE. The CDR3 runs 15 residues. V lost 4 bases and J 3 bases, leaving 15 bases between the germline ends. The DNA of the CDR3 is TGTGCCAGCAGCCCCTTAGGAGGAGGGACAGATACGCAGTATTTT. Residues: CASSPLGGGTDTQYF.

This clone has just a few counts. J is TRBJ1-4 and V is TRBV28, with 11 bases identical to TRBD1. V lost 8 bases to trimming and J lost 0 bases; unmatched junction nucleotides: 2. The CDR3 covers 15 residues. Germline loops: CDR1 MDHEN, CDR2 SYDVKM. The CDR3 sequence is CASGTGGATNEKLFF. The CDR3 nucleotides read TGTGCCAGCGGGACAGGGGGTGCAACTAATGAAAAACTGTTTTTT. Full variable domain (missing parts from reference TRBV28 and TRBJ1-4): DVKVTQSSRYLVKRTGEKVFLECVQDMDHENMFWYRQDPGLGLRLIYFSYDVKMKEKGDIPEGYSVSREKKERFSLILESASTNQTSMYLCASGTGGATNEKLFFGSGTQLSVL.

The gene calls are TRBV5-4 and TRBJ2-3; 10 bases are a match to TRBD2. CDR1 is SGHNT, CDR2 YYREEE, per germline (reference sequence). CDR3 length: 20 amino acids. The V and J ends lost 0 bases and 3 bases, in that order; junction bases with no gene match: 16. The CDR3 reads CASSLALQRGGPHGTDTQYF. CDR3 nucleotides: TGTGCCAGCAGCTTGGCCCTCCAGCGGGGGGGCCCTCATGGAACAGATACGCAGTATTTT.

CDR3 coding DNA: TGTGCCAGCAGCCAGACAGGGTTAAATGAAAAACTGTTTTTT. This translates into CASSQTGLNEKLFF. The rearrangement uses TRBV5-6 and TRBJ1-4; 7 bases match TRBD1. Germline trimming cut 4 bases from V and 5 bases from J; bases unmatched to any gene: 5. Germline CDR1 and CDR2: SGHDT and YYEEEE. CDR3 size: 14 residues.

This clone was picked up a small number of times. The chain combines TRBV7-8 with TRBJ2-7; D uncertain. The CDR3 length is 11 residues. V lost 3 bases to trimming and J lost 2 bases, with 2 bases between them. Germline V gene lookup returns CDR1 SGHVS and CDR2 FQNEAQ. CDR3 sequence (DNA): TGTGCCAGCAGCTTTACCTACGAGCAGTACTTC. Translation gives CASSFTYEQYF.

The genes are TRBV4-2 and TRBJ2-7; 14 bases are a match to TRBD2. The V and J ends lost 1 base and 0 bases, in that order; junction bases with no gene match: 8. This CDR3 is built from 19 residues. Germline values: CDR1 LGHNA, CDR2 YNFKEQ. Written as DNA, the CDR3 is TGTGCCAGCAGCCAAGGCGGACTAGCGGGGGGCTCCAGCTCCTACGAGCAGTACTTC. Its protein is CASSQGGLAGGSSSYEQYF.

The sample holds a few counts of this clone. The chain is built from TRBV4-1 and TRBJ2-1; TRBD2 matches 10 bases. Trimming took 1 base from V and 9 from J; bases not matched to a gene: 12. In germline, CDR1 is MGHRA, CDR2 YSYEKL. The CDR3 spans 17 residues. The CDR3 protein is CASSQGVSGGTPFEQFF. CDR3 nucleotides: TGCGCCAGCAGCCAAGGGGTTAGCGGGGGGACCCCCTTTGAGCAGTTCTTC.

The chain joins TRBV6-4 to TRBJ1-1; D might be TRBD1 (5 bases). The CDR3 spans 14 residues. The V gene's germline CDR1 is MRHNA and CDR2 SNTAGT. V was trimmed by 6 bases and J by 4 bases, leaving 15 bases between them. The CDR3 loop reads CASSARGVGTEAFF. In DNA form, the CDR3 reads TGTGCCAGCAGCGCCCGGGGGGTAGGCACTGAAGCTTTCTTT.

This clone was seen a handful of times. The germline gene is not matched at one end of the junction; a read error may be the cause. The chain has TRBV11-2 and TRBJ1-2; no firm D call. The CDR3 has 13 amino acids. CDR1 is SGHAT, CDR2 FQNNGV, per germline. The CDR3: CASSMIREARTGF. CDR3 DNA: TGTGCCAGCAGCATGATCCGCGAGGCCCGTACGGGGTTC.

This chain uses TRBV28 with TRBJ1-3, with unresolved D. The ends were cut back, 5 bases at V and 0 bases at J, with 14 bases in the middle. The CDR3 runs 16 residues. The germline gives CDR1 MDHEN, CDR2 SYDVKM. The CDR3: CASSPPRLPSGNTIYF. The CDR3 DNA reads TGTGCCAGCAGTCCGCCCCGCCTACCCTCTGGAAACACCATATATTTT.

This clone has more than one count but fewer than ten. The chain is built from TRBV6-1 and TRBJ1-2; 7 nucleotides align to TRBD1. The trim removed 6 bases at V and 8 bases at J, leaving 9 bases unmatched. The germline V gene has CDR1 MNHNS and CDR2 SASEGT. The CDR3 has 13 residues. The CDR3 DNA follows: TGTGCCAGCAGGGCCCGGACAGGAGCAGGCTACACCTTC. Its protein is CASRARTGAGYTF.

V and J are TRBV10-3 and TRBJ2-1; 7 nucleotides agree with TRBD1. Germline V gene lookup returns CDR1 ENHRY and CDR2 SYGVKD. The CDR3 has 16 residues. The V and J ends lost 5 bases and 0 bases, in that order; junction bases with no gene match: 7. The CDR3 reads CAISFLQGSSYNEQFF. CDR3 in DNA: TGTGCCATCAGTTTTTTACAGGGGAGCTCCTACAATGAGCAGTTCTTC.

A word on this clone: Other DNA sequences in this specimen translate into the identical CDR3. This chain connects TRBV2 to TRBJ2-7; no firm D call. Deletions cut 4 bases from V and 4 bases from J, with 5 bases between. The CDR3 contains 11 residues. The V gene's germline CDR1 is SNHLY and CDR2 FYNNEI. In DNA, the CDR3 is TGTGCCAGCAGTGTCAGATACGAGCAGTACTTC. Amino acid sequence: CASSVRYEQYF.

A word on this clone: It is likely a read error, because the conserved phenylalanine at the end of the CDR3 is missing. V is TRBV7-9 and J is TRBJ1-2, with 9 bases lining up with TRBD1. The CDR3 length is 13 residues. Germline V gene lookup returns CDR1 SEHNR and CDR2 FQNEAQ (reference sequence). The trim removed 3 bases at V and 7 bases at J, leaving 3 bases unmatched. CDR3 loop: CASSFRTGVGYTL. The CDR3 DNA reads TGTGCCAGCAGCTTCAGGACAGGGGTTGGCTACACCCTC.

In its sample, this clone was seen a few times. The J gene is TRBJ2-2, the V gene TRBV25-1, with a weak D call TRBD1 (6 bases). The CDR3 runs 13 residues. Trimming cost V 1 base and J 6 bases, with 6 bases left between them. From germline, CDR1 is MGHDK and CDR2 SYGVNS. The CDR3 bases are TGTGCCAGCAGTGAATGGGGGCCCGGGGAGCTGTTTTTT. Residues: CASSEWGPGELFF.

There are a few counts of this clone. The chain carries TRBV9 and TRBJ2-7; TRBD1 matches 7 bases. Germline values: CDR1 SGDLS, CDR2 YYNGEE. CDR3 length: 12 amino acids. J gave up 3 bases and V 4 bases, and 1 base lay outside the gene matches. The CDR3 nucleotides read TGTGCCAGCAGCCCAGGGGGCTACGAGCAGTACTTC. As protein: CASSPGGYEQYF.

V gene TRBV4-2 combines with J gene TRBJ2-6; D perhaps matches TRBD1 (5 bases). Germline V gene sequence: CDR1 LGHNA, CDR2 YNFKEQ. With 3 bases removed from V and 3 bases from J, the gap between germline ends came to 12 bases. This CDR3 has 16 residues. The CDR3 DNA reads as TGTGCCAGCAGCCAGGGGCCTCACTATGGGGCCAACGTCCTGACTTTC. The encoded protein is CASSQGPHYGANVLTF.